Here is one T cell receptor (beta chain) with its context. The antigen is not known. The entry originates in a study of cytomegalovirus exposure and HLA in healthy donors. Study-wide results and caveats: In a later analysis, compared with equally common non-associated chains, HLA-associated beta chains were more expanded.

The PCR used 60 Vbeta and 13 Jbeta primers. Here immunoSEQ multiplex PCR was the method, and the copy in TCRdb shows in-frame clones only, minus some. This repertoire shows over 75,000 clones, about 76% found once; its top ten account for around 7%. This CDR3 region has 14 residues. V gave up 7 bases and J gave up 2 bases, with 13 bases separating them. From germline, CDR1 is SNHLY and CDR2 FYNNEI. The source material was PBMCs. This TCR was recovered from a man aged 35 to 55 in good health and CMV-seropositive. The V gene is TRBV2, the J gene TRBJ2-3, with D maybe TRBD2 (5 bases). This CDR3 reads CASIVGAVTDTQYF. As DNA, the CDR3 is TGTGCCAGCATTGTAGGAGCGGTCACAGATACGCAGTATTTT.